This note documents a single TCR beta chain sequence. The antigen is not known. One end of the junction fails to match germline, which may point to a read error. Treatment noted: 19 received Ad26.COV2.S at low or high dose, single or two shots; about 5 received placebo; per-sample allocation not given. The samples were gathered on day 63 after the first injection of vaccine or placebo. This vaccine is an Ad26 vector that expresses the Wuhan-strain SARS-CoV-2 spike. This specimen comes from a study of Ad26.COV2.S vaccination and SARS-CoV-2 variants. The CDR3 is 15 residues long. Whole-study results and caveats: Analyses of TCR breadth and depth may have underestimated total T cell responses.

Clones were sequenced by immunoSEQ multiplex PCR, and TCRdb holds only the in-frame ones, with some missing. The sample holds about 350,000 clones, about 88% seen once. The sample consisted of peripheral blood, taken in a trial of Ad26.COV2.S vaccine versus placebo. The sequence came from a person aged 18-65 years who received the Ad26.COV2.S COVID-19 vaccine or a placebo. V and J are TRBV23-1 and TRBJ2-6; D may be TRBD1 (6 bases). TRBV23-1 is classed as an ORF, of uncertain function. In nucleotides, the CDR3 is TGCGCCAGCAGTCAATCCTTATCCGGGACAAGTCATTTAGCTTTC. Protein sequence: CASSQSLSGTSHLAF.